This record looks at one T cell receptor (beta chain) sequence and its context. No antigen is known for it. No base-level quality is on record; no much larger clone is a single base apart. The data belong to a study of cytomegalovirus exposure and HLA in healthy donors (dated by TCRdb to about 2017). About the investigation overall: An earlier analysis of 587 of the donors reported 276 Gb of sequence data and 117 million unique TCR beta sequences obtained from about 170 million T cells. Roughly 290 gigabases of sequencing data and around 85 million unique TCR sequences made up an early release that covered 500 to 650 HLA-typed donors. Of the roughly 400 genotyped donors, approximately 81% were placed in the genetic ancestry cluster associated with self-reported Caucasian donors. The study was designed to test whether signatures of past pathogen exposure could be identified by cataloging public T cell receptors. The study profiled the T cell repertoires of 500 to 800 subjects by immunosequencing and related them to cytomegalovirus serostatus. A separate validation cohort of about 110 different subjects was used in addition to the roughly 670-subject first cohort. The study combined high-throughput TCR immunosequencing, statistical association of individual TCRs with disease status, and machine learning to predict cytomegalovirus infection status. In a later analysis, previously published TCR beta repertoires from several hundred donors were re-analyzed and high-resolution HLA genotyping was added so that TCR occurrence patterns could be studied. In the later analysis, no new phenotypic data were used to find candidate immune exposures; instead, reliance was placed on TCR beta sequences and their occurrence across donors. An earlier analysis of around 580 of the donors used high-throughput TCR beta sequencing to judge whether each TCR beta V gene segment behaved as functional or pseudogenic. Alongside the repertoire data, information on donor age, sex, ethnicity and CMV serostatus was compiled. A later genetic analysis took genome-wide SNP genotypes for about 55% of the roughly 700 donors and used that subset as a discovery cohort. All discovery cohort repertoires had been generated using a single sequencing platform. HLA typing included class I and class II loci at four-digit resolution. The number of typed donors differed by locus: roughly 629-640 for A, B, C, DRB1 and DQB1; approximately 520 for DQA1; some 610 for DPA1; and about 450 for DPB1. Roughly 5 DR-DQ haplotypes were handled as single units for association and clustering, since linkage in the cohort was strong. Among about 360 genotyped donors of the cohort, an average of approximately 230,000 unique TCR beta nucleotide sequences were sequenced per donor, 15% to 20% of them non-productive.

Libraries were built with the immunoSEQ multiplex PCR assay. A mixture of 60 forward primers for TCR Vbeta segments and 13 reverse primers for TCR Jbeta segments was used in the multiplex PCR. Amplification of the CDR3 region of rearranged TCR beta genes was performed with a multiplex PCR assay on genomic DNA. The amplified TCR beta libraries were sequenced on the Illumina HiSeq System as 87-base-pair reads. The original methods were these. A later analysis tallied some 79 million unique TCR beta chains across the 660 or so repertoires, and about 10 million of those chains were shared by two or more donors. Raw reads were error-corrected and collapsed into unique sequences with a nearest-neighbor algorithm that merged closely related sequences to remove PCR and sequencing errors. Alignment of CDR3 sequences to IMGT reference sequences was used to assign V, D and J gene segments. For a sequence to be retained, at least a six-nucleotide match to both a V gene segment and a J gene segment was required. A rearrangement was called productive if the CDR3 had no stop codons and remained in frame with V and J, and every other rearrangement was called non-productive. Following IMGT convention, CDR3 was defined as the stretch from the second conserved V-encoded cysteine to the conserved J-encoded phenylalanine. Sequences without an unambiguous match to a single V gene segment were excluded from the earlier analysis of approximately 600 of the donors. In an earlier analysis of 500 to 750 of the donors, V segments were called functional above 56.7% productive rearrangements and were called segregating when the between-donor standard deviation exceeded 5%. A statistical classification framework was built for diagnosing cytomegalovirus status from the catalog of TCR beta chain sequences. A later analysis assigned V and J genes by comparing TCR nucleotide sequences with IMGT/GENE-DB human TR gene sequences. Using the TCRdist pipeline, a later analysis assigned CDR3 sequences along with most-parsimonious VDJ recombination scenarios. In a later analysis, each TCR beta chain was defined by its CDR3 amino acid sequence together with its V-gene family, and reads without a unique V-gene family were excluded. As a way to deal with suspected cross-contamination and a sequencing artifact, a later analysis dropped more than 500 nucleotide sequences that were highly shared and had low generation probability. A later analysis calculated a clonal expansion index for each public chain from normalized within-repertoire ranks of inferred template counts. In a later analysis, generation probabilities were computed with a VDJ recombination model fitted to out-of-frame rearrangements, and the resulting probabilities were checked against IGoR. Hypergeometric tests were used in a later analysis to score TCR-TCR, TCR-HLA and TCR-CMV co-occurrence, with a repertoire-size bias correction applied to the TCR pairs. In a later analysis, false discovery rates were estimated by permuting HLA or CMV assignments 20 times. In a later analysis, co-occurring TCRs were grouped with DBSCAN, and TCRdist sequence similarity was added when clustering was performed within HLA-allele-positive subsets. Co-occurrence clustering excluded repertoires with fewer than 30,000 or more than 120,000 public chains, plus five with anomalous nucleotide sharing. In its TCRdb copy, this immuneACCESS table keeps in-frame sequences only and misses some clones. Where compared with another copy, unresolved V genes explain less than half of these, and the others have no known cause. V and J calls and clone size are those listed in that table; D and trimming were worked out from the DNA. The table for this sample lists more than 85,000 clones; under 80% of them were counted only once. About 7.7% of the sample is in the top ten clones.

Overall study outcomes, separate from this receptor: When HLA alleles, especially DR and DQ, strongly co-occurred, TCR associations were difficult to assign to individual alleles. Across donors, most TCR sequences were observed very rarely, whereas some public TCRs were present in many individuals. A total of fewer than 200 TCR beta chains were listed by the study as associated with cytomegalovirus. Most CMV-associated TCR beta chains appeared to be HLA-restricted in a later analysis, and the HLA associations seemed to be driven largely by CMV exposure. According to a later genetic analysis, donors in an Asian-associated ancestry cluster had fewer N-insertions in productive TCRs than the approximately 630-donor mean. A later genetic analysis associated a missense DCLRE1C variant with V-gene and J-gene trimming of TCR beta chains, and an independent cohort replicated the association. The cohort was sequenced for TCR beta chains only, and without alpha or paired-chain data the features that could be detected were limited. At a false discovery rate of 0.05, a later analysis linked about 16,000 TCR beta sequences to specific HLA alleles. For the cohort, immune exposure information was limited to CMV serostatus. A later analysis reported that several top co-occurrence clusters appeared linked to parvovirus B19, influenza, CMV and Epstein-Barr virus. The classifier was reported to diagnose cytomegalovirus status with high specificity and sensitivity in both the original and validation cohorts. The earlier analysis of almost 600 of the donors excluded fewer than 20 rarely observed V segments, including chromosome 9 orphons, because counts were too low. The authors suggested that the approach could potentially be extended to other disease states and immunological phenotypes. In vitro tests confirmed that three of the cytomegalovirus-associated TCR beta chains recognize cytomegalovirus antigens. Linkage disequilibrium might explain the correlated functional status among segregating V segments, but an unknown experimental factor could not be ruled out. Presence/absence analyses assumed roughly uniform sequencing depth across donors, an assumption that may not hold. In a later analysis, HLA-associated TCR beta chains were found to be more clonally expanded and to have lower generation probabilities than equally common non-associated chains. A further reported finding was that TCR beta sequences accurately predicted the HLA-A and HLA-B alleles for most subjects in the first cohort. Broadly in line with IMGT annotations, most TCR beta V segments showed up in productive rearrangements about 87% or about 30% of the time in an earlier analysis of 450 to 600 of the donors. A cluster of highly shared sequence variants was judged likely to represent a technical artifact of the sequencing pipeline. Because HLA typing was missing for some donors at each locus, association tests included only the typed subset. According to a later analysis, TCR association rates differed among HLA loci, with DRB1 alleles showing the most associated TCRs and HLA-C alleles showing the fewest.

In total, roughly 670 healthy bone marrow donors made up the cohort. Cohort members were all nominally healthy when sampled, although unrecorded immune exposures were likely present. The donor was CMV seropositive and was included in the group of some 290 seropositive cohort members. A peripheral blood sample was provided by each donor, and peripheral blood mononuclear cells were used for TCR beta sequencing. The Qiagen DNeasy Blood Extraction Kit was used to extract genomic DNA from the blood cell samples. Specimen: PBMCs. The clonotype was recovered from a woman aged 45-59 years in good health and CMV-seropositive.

The sequenced DNA: TGCAGCGCCCAGACACGGCCTCAGCAGTTCTTC. It translates to CSAQTRPQQFF. The chain is assembled from TRBV29-1 and TRBJ2-1; there is no confident call for the D gene. In the germline V gene, CDR1 corresponds to SQVTM and CDR2 to ANQGSEA. Including cysteine and phenylalanine, the CDR3 has 11 amino acids. The CDR3 DNA has 33 bases and is translated from base 1. The junction carries 15 bases between V and J, which are trimmed by 7 bases and 11 bases respectively.